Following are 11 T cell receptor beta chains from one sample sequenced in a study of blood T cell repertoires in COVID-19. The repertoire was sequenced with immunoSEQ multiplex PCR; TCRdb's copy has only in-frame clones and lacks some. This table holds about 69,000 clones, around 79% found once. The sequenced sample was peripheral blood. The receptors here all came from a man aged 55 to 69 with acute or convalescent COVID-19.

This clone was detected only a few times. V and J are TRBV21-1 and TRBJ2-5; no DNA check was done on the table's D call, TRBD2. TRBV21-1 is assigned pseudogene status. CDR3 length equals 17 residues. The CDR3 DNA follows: TGTGCCAGCAGCAAAAAGGAGGACGGAGAGGTAATGGAGACCCAGTACTTC. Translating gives CASSKKEDGEVMETQYF.

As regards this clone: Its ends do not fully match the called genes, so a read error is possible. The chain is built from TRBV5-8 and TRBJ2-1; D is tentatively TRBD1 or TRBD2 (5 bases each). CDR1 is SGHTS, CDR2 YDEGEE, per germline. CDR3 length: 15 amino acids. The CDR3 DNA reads TGTGCCAGCACCTTGGGAGACAGCTCCTACAATGAGCAGTTCTTC. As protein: CASTLGDSSYNEQFF.

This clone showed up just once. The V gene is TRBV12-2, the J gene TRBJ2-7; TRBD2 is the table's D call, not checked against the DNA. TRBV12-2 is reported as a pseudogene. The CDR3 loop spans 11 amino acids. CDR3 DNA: TGTGCAAGTCGCCGGAGGAGGGAGGGAAACTTC. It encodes CASRRRREGNF.

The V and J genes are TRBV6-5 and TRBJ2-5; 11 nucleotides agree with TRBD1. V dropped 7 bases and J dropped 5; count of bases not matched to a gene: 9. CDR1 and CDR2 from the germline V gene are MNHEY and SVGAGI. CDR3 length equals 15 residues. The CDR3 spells CASTARTGGPETQYF. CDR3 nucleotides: TGTGCCAGCACCGCCCGGACAGGGGGCCCGGAGACCCAGTACTTC.

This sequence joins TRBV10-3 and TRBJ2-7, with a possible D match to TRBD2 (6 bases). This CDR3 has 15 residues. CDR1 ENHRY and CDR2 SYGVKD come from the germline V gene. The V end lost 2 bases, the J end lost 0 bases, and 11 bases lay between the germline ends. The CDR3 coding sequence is TGTGCCATCAGTGAGGAGGCGGGGCTCTCCTACGAGCAGTACTTC. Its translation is CAISEEAGLSYEQYF.

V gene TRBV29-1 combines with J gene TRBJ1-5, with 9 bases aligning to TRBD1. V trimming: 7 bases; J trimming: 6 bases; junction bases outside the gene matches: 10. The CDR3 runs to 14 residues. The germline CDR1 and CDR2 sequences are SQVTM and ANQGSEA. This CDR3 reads CSASTGGGGQPQHF. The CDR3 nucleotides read TGCAGCGCATCAACAGGGGGCGGCGGTCAGCCCCAGCATTTT.

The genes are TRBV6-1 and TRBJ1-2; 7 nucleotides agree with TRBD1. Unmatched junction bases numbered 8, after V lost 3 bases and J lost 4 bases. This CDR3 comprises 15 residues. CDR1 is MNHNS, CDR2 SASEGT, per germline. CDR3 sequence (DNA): TGTGCCAGCAGTGAGGACCCGGGACAGACCTATGGCTACACCTTC. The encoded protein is CASSEDPGQTYGYTF.

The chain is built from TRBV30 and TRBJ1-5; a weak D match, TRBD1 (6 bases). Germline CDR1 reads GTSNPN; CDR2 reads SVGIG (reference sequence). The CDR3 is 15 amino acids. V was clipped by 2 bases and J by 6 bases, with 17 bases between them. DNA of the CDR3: TGTGCCTGGAGTTATACGAGGCAGGGGATTCAGCCCCAGCATTTT. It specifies CAWSYTRQGIQPQHF. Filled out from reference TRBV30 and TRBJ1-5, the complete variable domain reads SQTIHQWPATLVQPVGSPLSLECTVEGTSNPNLYWYRQAAGRGLQLLFYSVGIGQISSEVPQNLSASRPQDRQFILSSKKLLLSDSGFYLCAWSYTRQGIQPQHFGDGTRLSIL.

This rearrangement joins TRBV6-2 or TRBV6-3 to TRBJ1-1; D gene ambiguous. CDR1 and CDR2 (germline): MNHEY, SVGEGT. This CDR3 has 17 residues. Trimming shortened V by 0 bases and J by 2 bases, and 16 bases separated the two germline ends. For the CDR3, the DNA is TGTGCCAGCAGTTACTCGACGGGAGGACCGGAAAACACTGAAGCTTTCTTT. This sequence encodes CASSYSTGGPENTEAFF.

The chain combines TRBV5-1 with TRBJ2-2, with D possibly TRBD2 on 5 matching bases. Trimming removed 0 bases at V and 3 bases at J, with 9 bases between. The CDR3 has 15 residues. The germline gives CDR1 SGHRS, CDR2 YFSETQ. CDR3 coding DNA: TGCGCCAGCAGCTTGGTTGCCGGGGACACCGGGGAGCTGTTTTTT. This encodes CASSLVAGDTGELFF.

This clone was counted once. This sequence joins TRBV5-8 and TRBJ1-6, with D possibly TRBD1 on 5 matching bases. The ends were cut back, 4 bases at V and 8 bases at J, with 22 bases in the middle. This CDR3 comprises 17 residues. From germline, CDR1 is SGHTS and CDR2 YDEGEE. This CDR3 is CASSRERDYEVDSPLHF. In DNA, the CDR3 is TGTGCCAGCAGCCGAGAGAGGGACTACGAGGTTGATTCACCCCTCCACTTT.